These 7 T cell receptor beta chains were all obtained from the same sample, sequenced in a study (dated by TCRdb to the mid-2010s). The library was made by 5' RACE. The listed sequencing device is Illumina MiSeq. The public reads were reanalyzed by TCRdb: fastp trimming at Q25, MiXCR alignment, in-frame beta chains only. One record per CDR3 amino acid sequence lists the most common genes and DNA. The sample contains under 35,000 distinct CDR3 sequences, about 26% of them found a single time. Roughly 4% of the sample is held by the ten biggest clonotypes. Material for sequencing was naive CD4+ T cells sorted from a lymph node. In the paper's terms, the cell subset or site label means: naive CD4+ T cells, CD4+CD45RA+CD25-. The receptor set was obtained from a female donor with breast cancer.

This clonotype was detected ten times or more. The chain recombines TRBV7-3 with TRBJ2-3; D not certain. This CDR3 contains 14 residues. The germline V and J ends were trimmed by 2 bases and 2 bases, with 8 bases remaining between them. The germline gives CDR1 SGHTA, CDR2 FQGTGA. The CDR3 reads CASSLEPSTDTQYF. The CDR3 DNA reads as TGTGCCAGCAGCTTAGAACCATCCACAGATACGCAGTATTTT.

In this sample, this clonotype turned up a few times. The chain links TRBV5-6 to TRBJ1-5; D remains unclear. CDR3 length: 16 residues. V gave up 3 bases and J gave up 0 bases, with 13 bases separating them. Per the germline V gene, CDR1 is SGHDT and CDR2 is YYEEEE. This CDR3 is CASSSGRYYSNQPQHF. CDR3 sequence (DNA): TGTGCCAGCAGCTCAGGTCGTTACTATAGCAATCAGCCCCAGCATTTT.

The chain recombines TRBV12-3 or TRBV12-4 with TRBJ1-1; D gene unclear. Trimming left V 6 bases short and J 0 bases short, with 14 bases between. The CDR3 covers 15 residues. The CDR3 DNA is TGTGCCAGCAGGTCACTCTACGGCATGAACACTGAAGCTTTCTTT. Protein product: CASRSLYGMNTEAFF.

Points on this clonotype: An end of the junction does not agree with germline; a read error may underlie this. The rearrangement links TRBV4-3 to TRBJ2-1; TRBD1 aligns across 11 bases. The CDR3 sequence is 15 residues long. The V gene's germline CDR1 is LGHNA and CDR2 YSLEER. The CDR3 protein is CASSQAGTGGNKQLF. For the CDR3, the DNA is TGCGCCAGCAGCCAAGCAGGGACAGGGGGAAATAAGCAGCTCTTC.

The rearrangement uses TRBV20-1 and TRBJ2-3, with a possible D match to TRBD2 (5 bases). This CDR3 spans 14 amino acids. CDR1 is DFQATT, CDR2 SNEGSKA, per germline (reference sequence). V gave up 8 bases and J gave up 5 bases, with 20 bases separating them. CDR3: CSTYPPARGDTQYF. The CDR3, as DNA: TGCAGTACTTACCCCCCGGCCCGGGGAGATACGCAGTATTTT.

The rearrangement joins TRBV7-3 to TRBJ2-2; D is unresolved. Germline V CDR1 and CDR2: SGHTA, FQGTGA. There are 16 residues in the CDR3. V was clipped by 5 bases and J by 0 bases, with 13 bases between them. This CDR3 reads CASSPRSAANTGELFF. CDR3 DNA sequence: TGTGCCAGCAGCCCCCGGAGCGCCGCGAACACCGGGGAGCTGTTTTTT.

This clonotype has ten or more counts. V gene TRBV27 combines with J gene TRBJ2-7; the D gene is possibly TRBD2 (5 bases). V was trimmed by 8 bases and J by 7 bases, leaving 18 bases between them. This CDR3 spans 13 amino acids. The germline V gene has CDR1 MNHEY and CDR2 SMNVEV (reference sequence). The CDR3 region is CASRRSSTREQYF. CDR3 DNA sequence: TGTGCCAGCCGAAGGAGTTCTACTAGGGAGCAGTACTTC.